The 3 T cell receptor beta chains below were found in one sample sequenced in a study of cytomegalovirus exposure and HLA in healthy donors. PCR involved 60 Vbeta and 13 Jbeta primers. Profiling relied on immunoSEQ multiplex PCR, and the TCRdb table lists in-frame clones only, not all of them. Counted here are around 150,000 clones, under 70% occurring once; the ten biggest clones make up approximately 2.9%. Sequences were obtained from PBMCs. Receptors were obtained from a woman in her thirties in good health and CMV-seropositive.

The gene calls are TRBV7-9 and TRBJ1-6; tentatively, D is TRBD1 (6 bases). The ends were cut back, 4 bases at V and 9 bases at J, with 22 bases in the middle. The CDR3 totals 17 residues. Germline CDR1 is SEHNR and CDR2 is FQNEAQ (reference sequence). CDR3 in amino acids: CASSSPHGTPHGSPLHF. CDR3 in DNA: TGTGCCAGCAGCTCCCCTCACGGGACACCTCATGGTTCACCCCTCCACTTT.

This chain connects TRBV10-3 to TRBJ1-1, with 7 bases matching TRBD1. Germline lookup yields CDR1 ENHRY and CDR2 SYGVKD. V shed 5 bases, J shed 1 base, and the junction held 7 bases outside the gene matches. CDR3 length: 15 amino acids. The CDR3, as DNA: TGTGCCATCAGTTCAACCGGGACAGCGAACACTGAAGCTTTCTTT. It yields the protein CAISSTGTANTEAFF.

This sequence joins TRBV10-3 and TRBJ2-7; tentatively, D is TRBD1 (6 bases). V lost 7 bases, J lost 3 bases, and 16 bases lay in between. The CDR3 extends over 14 amino acids. CDR1 is ENHRY and CDR2 is SYGVKD in the germline V gene. The CDR3 region is CAIKQNRDNYEQYV. The CDR3 nucleotides read TGTGCCATCAAGCAAAACAGGGATAACTACGAGCAGTACGTC.